The 12 T cell receptor beta chains presented below share a single source sample, sequenced in a study of cytomegalovirus exposure and HLA in healthy donors. The PCR employed 60 Vbeta primers together with 13 Jbeta primers. Using immunoSEQ multiplex PCR, the repertoire was profiled, and TCRdb retains in-frame clones only, with some absent. Here the sample spans about 110,000 clones, 15% being singletons. Sequencing was performed on PBMCs. The receptors derive from a female donor in good health and CMV-seronegative.

In its sample, this clone was seen a few times. The chain links TRBV30 to TRBJ2-1, with D unclear. V lost 2 bases and J 4 bases, leaving 15 bases between the germline ends. The CDR3 is 15 amino acids. Germline-derived CDR1 and CDR2 are GTSNPN and SVGIG (reference sequence). The CDR3, as DNA: TGTGCCTGGAGTACCTCCAGGAAAAAATACAATGAGCAGTTCTTC. This sequence encodes CAWSTSRKKYNEQFF.

The chain recombines TRBV4-3 with TRBJ2-1; TRBD2 is a possible D gene (5 bases). Trimming removed 0 bases at V and 6 bases at J, with 12 bases between. CDR1 and CDR2 from the germline V gene are LGHNA and YSLEER. The CDR3 covers 15 residues. The CDR3 DNA reads TGCGCCAGCAGCCAAGATATTTACCGGGGCAATGAGCAGTTCTTC. This translates into CASSQDIYRGNEQFF.

The sample holds a few counts of this clone. The V and J genes are TRBV30 and TRBJ2-7; 7 nucleotides match TRBD2. Germline V gene sequence: CDR1 GTSNPN, CDR2 SVGIG (reference sequence). With V trimmed by 2 bases and J by 4 bases, 5 bases remained unmatched. This CDR3 is 13 amino acids long. CDR3 DNA: TGTGCCTGGAGTCGGGGAGGGTCTTACGAGCAGTACTTC. As protein: CAWSRGGSYEQYF.

The chain carries TRBV29-1 and TRBJ2-7, with 10 bases matching TRBD1. Germline V CDR1 and CDR2: SQVTM, ANQGSEA. The CDR3 sequence is 13 residues long. The trim removed 8 bases at V and 7 bases at J, leaving 11 bases unmatched. The CDR3 loop reads CSTRTGGGGEQYF. CDR3 nucleotides: TGCAGCACCCGGACAGGGGGGGGTGGGGAGCAGTACTTC.

This clone came up a few times. This sequence joins TRBV4-1 and TRBJ2-1; the match to TRBD2 covers 9 bases. The CDR3 is made up of 16 amino acids. V shed 2 bases and J 4 bases; nucleotides not matched to a gene: 6. Germline loops: CDR1 MGHRA, CDR2 YSYEKL. CDR3 protein: CASSQSAGGWYNEQFF. The CDR3 DNA sequence: TGCGCCAGCAGCCAATCAGCGGGAGGATGGTACAATGAGCAGTTCTTC.

This clone showed up just a few times. This chain links TRBV29-1 with TRBJ1-2, with no clear D. V dropped 4 bases and J dropped 0 bases, with 15 bases sitting between them. Germline values: CDR1 SQVTM, CDR2 ANQGSEA. The CDR3 has 15 residues. The CDR3 DNA is TGCAGCGTTGCCCTCATGGGAGTCACTAACTATGGCTACACCTTC. Its translation: CSVALMGVTNYGYTF.

This chain connects TRBV28 to TRBJ1-2; 11 bases match TRBD1. The CDR3 is made up of 16 amino acids. The V and J ends lost 7 bases and 4 bases, in that order; junction bases with no gene match: 11. CDR1 and CDR2 (germline): MDHEN, SYDVKM. This CDR3 reads CASIWTGGSSGYGYTF. The CDR3 nucleotides are TGTGCCAGCATCTGGACAGGGGGCTCGTCTGGCTATGGCTACACCTTC.

This clone appeared a few times. This sequence joins TRBV5-4 and TRBJ1-1; tentative D call: TRBD1 (5 bases). Trimming removed 3 bases at V and 0 bases at J, with 12 bases between. The CDR3 runs to 15 residues. From germline, CDR1 is SGHNT and CDR2 YYREEE (reference sequence). The CDR3 spells CASSWGIGLNTEAFF. The CDR3 nucleotides read TGTGCCAGCAGCTGGGGCATCGGCTTGAACACTGAAGCTTTCTTT.

This clone occurred a few times. The chain recombines TRBV19 with TRBJ2-1, with 8 bases matching TRBD2. Germline V gene sequence: CDR1 LNHDA, CDR2 SQIVND (reference sequence). The CDR3 contains 15 residues. With 3 bases clipped from V and 2 bases from J, the junction kept 3 bases outside the gene matches. This chain's CDR3 is CASSILAGTYNEQFF. In nucleotides, the CDR3 is TGTGCCAGTAGTATCCTAGCGGGTACCTACAATGAGCAGTTCTTC.

V usage is TRBV4-3 and J usage is TRBJ1-2, with 7 bases matching TRBD1. The CDR3 length is 13 residues. Germline-derived CDR1 and CDR2 are LGHNA and YSLEER. V was pared by 3 bases and J by 5 bases, with 3 bases of the junction left unmatched. The CDR3 region has the DNA TGCGCCAGCAGCCAGGGGACAGAATATGGCTACACCTTC. The encoded protein is CASSQGTEYGYTF.

The chain carries TRBV28 and TRBJ2-5; 7 bases are a match to TRBD1. The length of the CDR3 is 13 residues. CDR1 is MDHEN and CDR2 is SYDVKM in the germline V gene. With V trimmed by 8 bases and J by 5 bases, 8 bases remained unmatched. The CDR3 nucleotides are TGTGCCAGCCGTACGACAGGGTGGGAGACCCAGTACTTC. Amino acids: CASRTTGWETQYF.

The chain couples TRBV27 to TRBJ2-4; 7 positions match TRBD2. The CDR3 loop spans 16 amino acids. Germline V gene sequence: CDR1 MNHEY, CDR2 SMNVEV (reference sequence). Trimming took 0 bases from V and 0 from J; bases not matched to a gene: 2. The CDR3: CASSLSWGGAKNIQYF. The CDR3 DNA reads TGTGCCAGCAGTTTATCCTGGGGGGGAGCCAAAAACATTCAGTACTTC.